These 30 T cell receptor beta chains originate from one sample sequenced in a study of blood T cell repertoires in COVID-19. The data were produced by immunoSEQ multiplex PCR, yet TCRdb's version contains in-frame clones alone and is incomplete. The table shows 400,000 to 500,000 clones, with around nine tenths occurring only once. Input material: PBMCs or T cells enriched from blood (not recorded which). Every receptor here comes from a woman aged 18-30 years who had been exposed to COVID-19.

This CDR3 reads CASSYGGAEQPQHF. In DNA, the CDR3 is TGTGCCAGCAGTTACGGAGGGGCCGAGCAGCCCCAGCATTTT. The chain uses TRBV6-2 or TRBV6-3 and TRBJ1-5, with a tentative D call TRBD1 (5 bases). The CDR3 is 14 amino acids. V was shortened by 2 bases and J by 7 bases, with 12 bases between the two germline ends. The germline V gene has CDR1 MNHEY and CDR2 SVGEGT.

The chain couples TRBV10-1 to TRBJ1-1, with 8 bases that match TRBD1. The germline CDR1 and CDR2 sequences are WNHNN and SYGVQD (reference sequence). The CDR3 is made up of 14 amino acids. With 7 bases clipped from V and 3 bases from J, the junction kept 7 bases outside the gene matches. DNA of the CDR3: TGCGCCAGCATGCAGGGGGCTTTGGACACTGAAGCTTTCTTT. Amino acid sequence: CASMQGALDTEAFF.

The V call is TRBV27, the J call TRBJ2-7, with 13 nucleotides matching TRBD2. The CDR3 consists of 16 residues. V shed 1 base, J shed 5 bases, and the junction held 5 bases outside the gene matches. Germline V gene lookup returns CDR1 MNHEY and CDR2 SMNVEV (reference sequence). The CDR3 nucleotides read TGTGCCAGCAGTTTATTGGGGACTAGCGGGATACACGAGCAGTACTTC. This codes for CASSLLGTSGIHEQYF.

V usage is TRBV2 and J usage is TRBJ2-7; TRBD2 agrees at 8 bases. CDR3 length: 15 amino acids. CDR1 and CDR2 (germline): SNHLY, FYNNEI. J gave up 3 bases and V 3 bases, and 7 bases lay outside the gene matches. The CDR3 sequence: CASSDKAGVGYEQYF. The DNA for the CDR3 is TGTGCCAGCAGTGATAAAGCGGGAGTTGGCTACGAGCAGTACTTC.

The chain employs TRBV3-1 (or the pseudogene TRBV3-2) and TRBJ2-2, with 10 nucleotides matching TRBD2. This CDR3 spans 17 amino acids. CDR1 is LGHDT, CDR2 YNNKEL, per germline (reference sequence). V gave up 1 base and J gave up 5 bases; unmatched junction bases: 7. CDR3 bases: TGTGCCAGCAGCCAAGGGGGTTCTAGCGGGAGAACCGGGGAGCTGTTTTTT. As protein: CASSQGGSSGRTGELFF.

The CDR3 protein is CASSNSRTGAPYGYTF. The CDR3 DNA sequence: TGTGCCAGCAGCAACTCCCGGACAGGGGCACCCTATGGCTACACCTTC. V usage is TRBV21-1 and J usage is TRBJ1-2; the table's D call, TRBD1, has no DNA check behind it. TRBV21-1 is described as a pseudogene. This CDR3 spans 16 amino acids.

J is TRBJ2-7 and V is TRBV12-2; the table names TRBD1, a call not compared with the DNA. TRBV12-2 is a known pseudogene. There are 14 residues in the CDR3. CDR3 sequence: CASDGGTGTYEQYF. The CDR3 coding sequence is TGTGCAAGTGACGGCGGGACAGGGACCTACGAGCAGTACTTC.

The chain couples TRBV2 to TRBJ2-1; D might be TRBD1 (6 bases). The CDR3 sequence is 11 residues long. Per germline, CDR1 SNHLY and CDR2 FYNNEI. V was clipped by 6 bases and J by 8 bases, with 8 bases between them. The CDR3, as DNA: TGTGCCAGCAGGAACAGGGATGAGCAGTTCTTC. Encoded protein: CASRNRDEQFF.

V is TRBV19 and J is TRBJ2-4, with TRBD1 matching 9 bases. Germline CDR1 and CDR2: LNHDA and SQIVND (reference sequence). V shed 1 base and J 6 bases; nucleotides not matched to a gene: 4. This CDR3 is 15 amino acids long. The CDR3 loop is CASSIVGTGRNIQYF. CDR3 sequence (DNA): TGTGCCAGTAGTATAGTGGGGACAGGGCGAAACATTCAGTACTTC.

CDR3 amino acids: CASSLEGQAEKLFF. The DNA of the CDR3 is TGTGCCAGCAGCTTAGAGGGACAGGCTGAAAAACTGTTTTTT. This sequence joins TRBV7-2 and TRBJ1-4; 8 bases are a match to TRBD1. The CDR3 is 14 residues long. Germline V lookup: CDR1 SGHTA, CDR2 FQGNSA. V trimming: 1 base; J trimming: 7 bases; junction bases outside the gene matches: 2.

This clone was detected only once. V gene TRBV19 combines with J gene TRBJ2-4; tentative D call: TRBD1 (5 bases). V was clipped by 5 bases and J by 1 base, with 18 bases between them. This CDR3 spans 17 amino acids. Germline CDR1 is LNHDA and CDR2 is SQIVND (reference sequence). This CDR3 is CASSSRVQVSAKNIQYF. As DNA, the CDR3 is TGTGCCAGTAGTTCCCGAGTACAGGTTTCGGCCAAAAACATTCAGTACTTC.

Written as DNA, the CDR3 is TGCGCCAGCAGCTTGGCCGGGGGTACAAGGTTTAATGAAAAACTGTTTTTT. Translated: CASSLAGGTRFNEKLFF. This rearrangement joins TRBV5-1 to TRBJ1-4, with D maybe TRBD1 (5 bases). The V end was cut by 0 bases, the J end by 4 bases, with 16 bases between. The CDR3 consists of 17 residues. The germline gives CDR1 SGHRS, CDR2 YFSETQ.

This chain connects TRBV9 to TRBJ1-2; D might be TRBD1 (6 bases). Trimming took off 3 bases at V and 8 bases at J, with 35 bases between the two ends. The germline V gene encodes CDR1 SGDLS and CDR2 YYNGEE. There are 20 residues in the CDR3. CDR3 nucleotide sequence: TGTGCCAGCAGCGCCCCTGAACAGGGAAGAGGGGCCAAGAAAGAGATCGGCTACACCTTC. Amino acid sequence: CASSAPEQGRGAKKEIGYTF.

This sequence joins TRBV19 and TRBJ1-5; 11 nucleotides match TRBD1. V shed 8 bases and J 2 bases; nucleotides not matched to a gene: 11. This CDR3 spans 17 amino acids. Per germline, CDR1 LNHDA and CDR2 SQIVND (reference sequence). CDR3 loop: CASSDRGLRSGNQPQHF. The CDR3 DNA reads TGTGCCAGTTCGGACAGGGGGCTAAGGAGTGGCAATCAGCCCCAGCATTTT.

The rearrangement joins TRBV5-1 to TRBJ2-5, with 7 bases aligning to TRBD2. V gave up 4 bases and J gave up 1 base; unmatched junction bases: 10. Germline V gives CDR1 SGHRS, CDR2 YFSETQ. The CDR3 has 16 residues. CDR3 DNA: TGCGCCAGCAGCCCACTAGCGCCGGGGGTCCAAGAGACCCAGTACTTC. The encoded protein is CASSPLAPGVQETQYF.

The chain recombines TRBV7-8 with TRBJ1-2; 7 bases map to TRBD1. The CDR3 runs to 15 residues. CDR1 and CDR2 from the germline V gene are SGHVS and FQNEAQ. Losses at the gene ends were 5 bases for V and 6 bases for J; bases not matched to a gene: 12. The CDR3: CASSQQNRGTDGYTF. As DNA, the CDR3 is TGTGCCAGCAGCCAACAGAACAGGGGAACAGATGGCTACACCTTC.

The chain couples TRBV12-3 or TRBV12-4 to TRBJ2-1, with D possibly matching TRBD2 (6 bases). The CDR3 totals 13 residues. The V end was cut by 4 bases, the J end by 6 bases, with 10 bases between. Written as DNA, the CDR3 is TGTGCCAGCAGTTCGCAGACTAGCAATGAGCAGTTCTTC. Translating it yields CASSSQTSNEQFF.

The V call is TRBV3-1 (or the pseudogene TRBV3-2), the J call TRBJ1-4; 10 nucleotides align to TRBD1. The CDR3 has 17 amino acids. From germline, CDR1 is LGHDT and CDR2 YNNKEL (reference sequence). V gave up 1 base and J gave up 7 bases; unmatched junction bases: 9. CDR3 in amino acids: CASSQGLWGQGSEKLFF. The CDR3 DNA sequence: TGTGCCAGCAGCCAAGGACTTTGGGGACAGGGGAGTGAAAAACTGTTTTTT.

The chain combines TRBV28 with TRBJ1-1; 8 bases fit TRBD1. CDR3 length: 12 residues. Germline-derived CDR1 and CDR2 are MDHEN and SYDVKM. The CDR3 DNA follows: TGTGTCGCGCAGGGGGCGGTCACTGAAGCTTTCTTT. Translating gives CVAQGAVTEAFF. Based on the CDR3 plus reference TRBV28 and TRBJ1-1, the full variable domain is DVKVTQSSRYLVKRTGEKVFLECVQDMDHENMFWYRQDPGLGLRLIYFSYDVKMKEKGDIPEGYSVSREKKERFSLILESASTNQTSMYLCVAQGAVTEAFFGQGTRLTVV.

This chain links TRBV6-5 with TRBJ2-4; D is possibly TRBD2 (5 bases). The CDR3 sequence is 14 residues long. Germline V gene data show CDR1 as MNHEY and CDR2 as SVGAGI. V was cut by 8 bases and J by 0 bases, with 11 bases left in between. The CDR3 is CASAEELAKNIQYF. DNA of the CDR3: TGTGCCAGCGCGGAGGAGTTAGCCAAAAACATTCAGTACTTC.

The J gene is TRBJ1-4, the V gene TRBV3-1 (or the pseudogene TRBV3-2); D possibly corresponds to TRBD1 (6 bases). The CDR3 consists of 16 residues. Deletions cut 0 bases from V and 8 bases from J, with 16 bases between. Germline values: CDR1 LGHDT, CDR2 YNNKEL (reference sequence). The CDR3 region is CASSQDLGGAQEKLFF. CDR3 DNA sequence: TGTGCCAGCAGCCAAGATTTAGGGGGGGCGCAAGAAAAACTGTTTTTT.

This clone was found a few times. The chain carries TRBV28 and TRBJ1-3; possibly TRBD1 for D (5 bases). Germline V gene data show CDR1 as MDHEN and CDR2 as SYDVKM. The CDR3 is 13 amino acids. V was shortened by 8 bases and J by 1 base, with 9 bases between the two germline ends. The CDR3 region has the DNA TGTGCCAGCGATAGGGGATCTGGAAACACCATATATTTT. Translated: CASDRGSGNTIYF.

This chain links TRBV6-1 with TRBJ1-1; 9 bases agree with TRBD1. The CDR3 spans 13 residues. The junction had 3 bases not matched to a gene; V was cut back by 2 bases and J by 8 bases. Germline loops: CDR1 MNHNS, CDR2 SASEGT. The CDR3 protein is CASSERGTGEAFF. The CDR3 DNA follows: TGTGCCAGCAGTGAAAGGGGGACAGGGGAAGCTTTCTTT.

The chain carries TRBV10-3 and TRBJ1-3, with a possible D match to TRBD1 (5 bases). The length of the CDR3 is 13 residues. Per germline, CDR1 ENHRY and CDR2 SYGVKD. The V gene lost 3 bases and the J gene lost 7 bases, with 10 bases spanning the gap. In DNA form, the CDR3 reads TGTGCCATCAGTGACGGCAGGGCCAACACCATATATTTT. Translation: CAISDGRANTIYF.

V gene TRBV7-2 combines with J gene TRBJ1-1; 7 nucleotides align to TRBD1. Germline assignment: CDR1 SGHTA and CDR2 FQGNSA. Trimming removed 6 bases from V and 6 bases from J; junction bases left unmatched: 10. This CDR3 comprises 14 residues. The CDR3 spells CASRPDRLVSEAFF. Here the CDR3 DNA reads TGTGCCAGCAGACCGGACAGGCTAGTATCTGAAGCTTTCTTT.

The CDR3 protein is CASSSLAAGLNEQFF. CDR3 DNA: TGTGCCAGCAGTTCTTTGGCTGCCGGGTTGAATGAGCAGTTCTTC. The chain is built from TRBV27 and TRBJ2-1; no clear D gene. CDR1 and CDR2 (germline): MNHEY, SMNVEV (reference sequence). V was pared by 4 bases and J by 7 bases, with 17 bases between. This CDR3 is 15 amino acids long.

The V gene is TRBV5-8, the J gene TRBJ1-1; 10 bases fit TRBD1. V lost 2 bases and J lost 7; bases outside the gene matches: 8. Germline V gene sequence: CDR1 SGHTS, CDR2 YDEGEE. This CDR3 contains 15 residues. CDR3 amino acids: CASSFPGTGANEAFF. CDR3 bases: TGTGCCAGCAGCTTTCCGGGGACAGGGGCCAATGAAGCTTTCTTT.

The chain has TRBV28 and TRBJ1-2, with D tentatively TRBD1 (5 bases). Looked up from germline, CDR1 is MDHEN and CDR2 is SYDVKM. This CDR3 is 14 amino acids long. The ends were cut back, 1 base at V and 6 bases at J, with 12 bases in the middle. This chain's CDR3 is CASSLLGRAHGYTF. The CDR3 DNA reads TGTGCCAGCAGTTTATTGGGCAGGGCGCATGGCTACACCTTC.

CDR3 nucleotide sequence: TGTGCCAGCAGCTTGAACGGTCTCTTGGTGGAAAAACTGTTTTTT. Encoded protein: CASSLNGLLVEKLFF. The chain recombines TRBV5-8 with TRBJ1-4; D ambiguous. In germline, CDR1 is SGHTS, CDR2 YDEGEE. The CDR3 runs 15 residues. Trimming took 1 base from V and 8 from J, leaving 15 bases between them. The whole variable domain, filled in from reference TRBV5-8 and TRBJ1-4, reads EAGVTQSPTHLIKTRGQQATLRCSPISGHTSVYWYQQALGLGLQFLLWYDEGEERNRGNFPPRFSGRQFPNYSSELNVNALELEDSALYLCASSLNGLLVEKLFFGSGTQLSVL.

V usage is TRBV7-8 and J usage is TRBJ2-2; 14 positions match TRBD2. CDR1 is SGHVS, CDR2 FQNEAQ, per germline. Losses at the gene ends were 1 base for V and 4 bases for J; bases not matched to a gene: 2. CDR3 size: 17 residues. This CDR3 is CASSLGLAGGPTGELFF. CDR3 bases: TGTGCCAGCAGCTTAGGACTAGCGGGGGGGCCCACCGGGGAGCTGTTTTTT.